These T cell receptor beta chains were read from a single sample in a study of cytomegalovirus exposure and HLA in healthy donors. The protocol was immunoSEQ multiplex PCR, while the TCRdb copy is restricted to in-frame clones and leaves out a portion. Seen here are approximately 140,000 clones, around 88% observed once, and the top ten hold approximately 8.5%. Sequencing used PBMCs. The origin of the receptors is a woman aged 18-29 years in good health and CMV-seropositive. CDR3s include the opening cysteine and the closing phenylalanine or tryptophan. A D gene is named only where the DNA matches it firmly.

j_call: TRBJ2-5; v_call: TRBV6-6; d_call: .; cdr3_nt: TGTGCCAGCAGTTACTCAGGAGGGTCCGAGACCCAGTACTTC; cdr3_aa: CASSYSGGSETQYF
j_call: TRBJ1-6; v_call: TRBV10-3; d_call: TRBD1; cdr3_nt: TGTGCCATCAGTGCAGCGGGTCGGGACAGGGCATCACCCCTCCACTTT; cdr3_aa: CAISAAGRDRASPLHF
j_call: TRBJ2-1; v_call: TRBV7-2; d_call: .; cdr3_nt: TGTGCCAGCAGCCGCCTGCGGTCAAGCTCCTACAATGAGCAGTTCTTC; cdr3_aa: CASSRLRSSSYNEQFF